The 22 T cell receptor beta chains reported below all come from one sample, sequenced in a study of blood T cell repertoires in COVID-19. The assay was immunoSEQ multiplex PCR, and TCRdb's table has in-frame clones only and misses some. Altogether 75,000 to 90,000 clones are present, over 80% being singletons, with the ten largest covering approximately 20%. Sequences were obtained from peripheral blood. The receptors were sampled from a man at least 80 years old with active or convalescent COVID-19.

V usage is TRBV2 and J usage is TRBJ2-2, with no clear D. Germline loops: CDR1 SNHLY, CDR2 FYNNEI. V gave up 8 bases and J gave up 3 bases, with 7 bases separating them. The length of the CDR3 is 12 residues. The CDR3: CASGPDTGELFF. The CDR3 DNA sequence: TGTGCCAGCGGTCCGGACACCGGGGAGCTGTTTTTT.

The genes are TRBV24-1 and TRBJ2-1, with 7 positions matching TRBD1. Trimming cost V 3 bases and J 6 bases; bases outside gene matches: 7. The CDR3 is 15 amino acids. Germline V lookup: CDR1 KGHDR, CDR2 SFDVKD. The CDR3 protein is CATSDGGQTTNEQFF. The CDR3 DNA follows: TGTGCCACCAGTGATGGGGGACAGACGACCAATGAGCAGTTCTTC.

The rearrangement joins TRBV10-3 to TRBJ2-7; TRBD1 matches at 10 bases. The V segment lost 9 bases and the J segment 6 bases; nucleotides outside the gene matches: 8. Germline CDR1 is ENHRY and CDR2 is SYGVKD. The CDR3 spans 13 residues. DNA of the CDR3: TGTGCCATTCGGGGGGACAGGGGCCTCGAGCAGTACGTC. Its protein is CAIRGDRGLEQYV.

The chain recombines TRBV6-4 with TRBJ2-5; D is perhaps TRBD2 (6 bases). The germline V gene encodes CDR1 MRHNA and CDR2 SNTAGT. Trimming pared 6 bases from V and 2 bases from J, leaving 19 bases between. This CDR3 contains 16 residues. CDR3 sequence: CASRVMQRAKQETQYF. CDR3 nucleotide sequence: TGTGCCAGCAGGGTGATGCAGCGGGCTAAACAAGAGACCCAGTACTTC.

The chain has TRBV24-1 and TRBJ1-1; 10 nucleotides agree with TRBD1. Germline-derived CDR1 and CDR2 are KGHDR and SFDVKD. There are 16 residues in the CDR3. J lost 3 bases, V lost 5 bases, and 8 bases had no gene match. The CDR3 region is CATSGPTGGRDTEAFF. CDR3 nucleotide sequence: TGTGCCACCAGTGGTCCGACAGGGGGCAGAGACACTGAAGCTTTCTTT.

This chain links TRBV3-1 (or the pseudogene TRBV3-2) with TRBJ2-1, with 11 positions matching TRBD2. The CDR3 is 17 amino acids. Losses at the gene ends were 4 bases for V and 5 bases for J; bases not matched to a gene: 10. Germline loops: CDR1 LGHDT, CDR2 YNNKEL (reference sequence). CDR3 DNA: TGTGCCAGCAGCCCAGGGGCTAGCGGGGGGCTTGACAATGAGCAGTTCTTC. Protein: CASSPGASGGLDNEQFF.

V gene TRBV5-4 combines with J gene TRBJ1-1; 7 positions agree with TRBD1. CDR1 and CDR2 (germline): SGHNT, YYREEE (reference sequence). CDR3 size: 14 residues. Trimming at V came to 0 bases and at J to 5 bases, leaving 4 bases not matched to a gene. The CDR3 nucleotides are TGTGCCAGCAGCTTGGCTGGACAGGTAACTGAAGCTTTCTTT. It yields the protein CASSLAGQVTEAFF.

This rearrangement joins TRBV7-9 to TRBJ1-6; D may be TRBD1 (6 bases). Trimming cost V 5 bases and J 0 bases, with 8 bases left between them. CDR1 and CDR2 (germline): SEHNR, FQNEAQ (reference sequence). The CDR3 has 15 residues. The CDR3 region is CASSGQNSYNSPLHF. In DNA form, the CDR3 reads TGTGCCAGCAGCGGACAGAACTCCTATAATTCACCCCTCCACTTT.

The J gene is TRBJ2-2, the V gene TRBV19, with D possibly matching TRBD1 (6 bases). Germline values: CDR1 LNHDA, CDR2 SQIVND (reference sequence). V was trimmed by 10 bases and J by 3 bases, leaving 15 bases between them. The CDR3 runs 14 residues. The CDR3, as DNA: TGTGCCACCAACACAGGGTACCACACCGGGGAGCTGTTTTTT. This sequence encodes CATNTGYHTGELFF.

The rearrangement links TRBV24-1 to TRBJ2-1, with TRBD1 matching over 11 bases. The CDR3 consists of 16 residues. The germline gives CDR1 KGHDR, CDR2 SFDVKD. Unmatched junction bases numbered 3, after V lost 3 bases and J lost 3 bases. The CDR3 loop is CATSDGGQGDYNEQFF. In DNA form, the CDR3 reads TGTGCCACCAGTGATGGGGGACAGGGGGACTACAATGAGCAGTTCTTC.

The V gene is TRBV9, the J gene TRBJ2-5, with TRBD1 matching over 7 bases. The germline V gene has CDR1 SGDLS and CDR2 YYNGEE. CDR3 length: 14 amino acids. The V and J ends lost 4 bases and 7 bases, in that order; junction bases with no gene match: 10. CDR3 DNA: TGTGCCAGCAGCCCCGCCCAGGGGGTTATGACCCAGTACTTC. Protein sequence: CASSPAQGVMTQYF. The whole variable domain, filled in from reference TRBV9 and TRBJ2-5, reads DSGVTQTPKHLITATGQRVTLRCSPRSGDLSVYWYQQSLDQGLQFLIQYYNGEERAKGNILERFSAQQFPDLHSELNLSSLELGDSALYFCASSPAQGVMTQYFGPGTRLLVL.

This clone was seen once. The chain uses TRBV19 and TRBJ1-2, with D possibly being TRBD1 (5 bases). Per germline, CDR1 LNHDA and CDR2 SQIVND (reference sequence). The CDR3 is 14 residues long. V was shortened by 5 bases and J by 8 bases, with 18 bases between the two germline ends. The CDR3 region has the DNA TGTGCCAGTAGTCTTCTCCCCGGGGCGGGAGGCTACACCTTC. This gives the protein CASSLLPGAGGYTF.

The sample holds a few counts of this clone. The CDR3 loop is CASSLDLAGYTDTQYF. As DNA, the CDR3 is TGTGCCAGCAGCTTAGATCTAGCGGGATACACAGATACGCAGTATTTT. The gene calls are TRBV7-9 and TRBJ2-3; the match to TRBD2 covers 9 bases. Trimming cost V 1 base and J 2 bases; bases outside gene matches: 4. The CDR3 runs to 16 residues. The V gene's germline CDR1 is SEHNR and CDR2 FQNEAQ (reference sequence).

The gene calls are TRBV7-2 and TRBJ1-1; a weak D match, TRBD1 (5 bases). CDR3 length: 13 residues. Germline V gives CDR1 SGHTA, CDR2 FQGNSA. V gave up 5 bases and J gave up 8 bases, with 15 bases separating them. The CDR3 DNA reads as TGTGCCAGCAGCACACAGGTGGAGAGGGAAGCTTTCTTT. It yields the protein CASSTQVEREAFF.

The J gene is TRBJ2-3, the V gene TRBV24-1, with a possible D match to TRBD1 (6 bases). Trimming removed 2 bases from V and 3 bases from J, with 8 bases in between. Germline loops: CDR1 KGHDR, CDR2 SFDVKD. This CDR3 has 14 amino acids. The CDR3 spells CATSDWGRTDTQYF. As DNA, the CDR3 is TGTGCCACCAGTGATTGGGGGCGGACAGATACGCAGTATTTT.

V and J are TRBV19 and TRBJ1-3; no definite D call. With 5 bases removed from V and 0 bases from J, the gap between germline ends came to 11 bases. Germline CDR1 reads LNHDA; CDR2 reads SQIVND (reference sequence). CDR3 size: 15 residues. CDR3 nucleotides: TGTGCCAGTAGTCCCCAGGCAGACTCTGGAAACACCATATATTTT. Translated: CASSPQADSGNTIYF.

The chain is built from TRBV30 and TRBJ1-4; tentatively, D is TRBD1 (6 bases). This CDR3 has 14 amino acids. CDR1 is GTSNPN, CDR2 SVGIG, per germline (reference sequence). V dropped 5 bases and J dropped 7 bases, with 17 bases sitting between them. CDR3 nucleotides: TGTGCCTGGGGGGCAGGGGTGGGAAGTGAAAAACTGTTTTTT. Residues: CAWGAGVGSEKLFF.

The chain couples TRBV19 to TRBJ1-5; 8 bases fit TRBD1. V was clipped by 5 bases and J by 11 bases; unmatched bases: 14. The CDR3 has 15 residues. Germline values: CDR1 LNHDA, CDR2 SQIVND (reference sequence). In DNA form, the CDR3 reads TGTGCCAGTAGTTCCCAGGGGGCCCAGCGAATAGCCCAGCATTTT. Encoded protein: CASSSQGAQRIAQHF.

The chain links TRBV11-3 to TRBJ2-3; 8 positions agree with TRBD2. The CDR3 runs to 16 residues. Germline loops: CDR1 SGHNT, CDR2 YENEEA. V dropped 0 bases and J dropped 5; count of bases not matched to a gene: 7. Written as DNA, the CDR3 is TGTGCCAGCAGCTTAGATAATGCGGGGGGTGAAGATACGCAGTATTTT. It encodes CASSLDNAGGEDTQYF.

V usage is TRBV5-1 and J usage is TRBJ2-5, with D hard to call. The ends were cut back, 1 base at V and 3 bases at J, with 7 bases in the middle. The CDR3 is 13 residues long. From germline, CDR1 is SGHRS and CDR2 YFSETQ. The DNA for the CDR3 is TGCGCCAGCAGCTTGCCTAGTAAAGAGACCCAGTACTTC. This translates into CASSLPSKETQYF.

The chain joins TRBV5-1 to TRBJ2-5; 13 bases map to TRBD2. The CDR3 is made up of 15 amino acids. Unmatched junction bases numbered 4, after V lost 7 bases and J lost 1 base. Germline CDR1 reads SGHRS; CDR2 reads YFSETQ. The CDR3 here is CASRLAGGSQETQYF. DNA of the CDR3: TGCGCCAGCCGACTAGCGGGGGGATCCCAAGAGACCCAGTACTTC.

The V and J genes are TRBV28 and TRBJ2-3; possible D gene TRBD2, 5 bases. Between the trimmed V and J ends, which lost 7 bases and 4 bases, there was a span of 18 bases. CDR1 and CDR2 (germline): MDHEN, SYDVKM. The CDR3 runs 15 residues. The CDR3 here is CASTHRGEGADTQYF. CDR3 nucleotide sequence: TGTGCCAGCACCCATCGAGGTGAGGGCGCAGATACGCAGTATTTT.